This T cell receptor beta chain was obtained from a study of cytomegalovirus exposure and HLA in healthy donors. The overall study: The platform used for the roughly 110 validation repertoires matched that of the roughly 670 first-cohort repertoires, a later analysis reported.

Concerning this clone: Its antigen is not identified.

V was trimmed by 2 bases and J by 2 bases, leaving 11 bases between them. Germline V gives CDR1 MNHEY, CDR2 SVGAGI. This CDR3 has 15 residues. The repertoire was sequenced with immunoSEQ multiplex PCR; TCRdb's copy has only in-frame clones and lacks some. The sample gives about 240,000 clones, about 86% of which show up once; about 1.2% is in the top ten. The study, taken as a whole, reports: Usually a TCR sequence was rare, but some public TCRs were found in many donors. The study labeled about 160 TCR beta chains cytomegalovirus-associated. According to reports, the classifier identified cytomegalovirus status with high specificity and sensitivity.

This sequence originates from a woman aged 25-40 years in good health and CMV-seropositive. Sequenced input: PBMCs. V and J are TRBV6-5 and TRBJ2-3, with D maybe TRBD2 (6 bases). CDR3 loop: CASSYLTGDTDTQYF. The CDR3 DNA follows: TGTGCCAGCAGTTACCTGACGGGGGACACAGATACGCAGTATTTT.